This TCR beta chain came from a study of early T cells in non-severe SARS-CoV-2 infection. Findings of the study overall: There was a bias toward anti-spike CD8 responses in VDJdb matching, which missed private and CD4 specificities.

Separate cDNA molecules each had unique molecular identifiers attached to them. Via MiXCR, TCRdb re-called the 5' RACE reads, giving one row per CDR3 protein. The sample records 35,000 to 45,000 distinct CDR3 sequences, 3.9% being singletons. This clonotype has a count of ten or more. Antigen: not known. With 2 bases removed from V and 0 bases from J, the gap between germline ends came to 15 bases. Germline CDR1 SGHTA, CDR2 FQGNSA. The CDR3 has 17 residues. Source material: whole blood. The TCR sequence derives from an adult who was a healthcare worker with PCR-confirmed SARS-CoV-2 infection or an uninfected control (not recorded which). The V and J genes are TRBV7-2 and TRBJ2-3; D perhaps matches TRBD2 (5 bases). The CDR3 loop is CASSLRTGFPSTDTQYF. The CDR3 DNA reads as TGTGCCAGCAGCTTACGGACGGGATTCCCGAGCACAGATACGCAGTATTTT.